The clone carrying this T cell receptor beta chain was detected ten times or more. Its antigen is unidentified. Both iRepertoire HTBI primers and Arm-PCR of CDR3 regions were used to build the TCR beta libraries. TCRdb reprocessed the multiplex PCR reads via MiXCR and lists one record per CDR3 protein. Among about 540,000 distinct CDR3 sequences listed, roughly 14% were seen once. The V gene lost 3 bases and the J gene lost 2 bases, with 13 bases spanning the gap. Germline V CDR1 and CDR2: DFQATT, SNEGSKA (reference sequence). The CDR3 length is 14 residues. Time point defined: newly diagnosed GD, antithyroid drugs for less than 3 months. Isolated PBMC RNA provided the starting material for the TCR library. These data come from a study of regulatory T cells in long-lasting Graves disease. Study-level points and caveats: Persistent disease exhibited a predilection for TRBV28, TRBJ1-2 and TRBJ2-5.

This sample also appeared in a second study, on T cells in Graves' hyperthyroidism and ophthalmopathy. That report notes: When ophthalmopathy did not progress within 18 months, Graves' hyperthyroidism was considered stable. Hyperthyroidism had been newly diagnosed in patients aged 18 to 65, and its duration was under 2 months. HTBI primers drove first-round RT-PCR of the TCR CDR3.

Sequencing used peripheral blood mononuclear cells (PBMCs), obtained at new diagnosis, from a patient treated with antithyroid drugs. The TCR was taken from a man aged 25 to 40 with Graves disease. The chain carries TRBV20-1 and TRBJ2-5; possible D gene TRBD1, 5 bases. The CDR3 here is CSASKDIPQETQYF. CDR3 sequence (DNA): TGCAGTGCTAGTAAGGACATTCCACAAGAGACCCAGTACTTC.